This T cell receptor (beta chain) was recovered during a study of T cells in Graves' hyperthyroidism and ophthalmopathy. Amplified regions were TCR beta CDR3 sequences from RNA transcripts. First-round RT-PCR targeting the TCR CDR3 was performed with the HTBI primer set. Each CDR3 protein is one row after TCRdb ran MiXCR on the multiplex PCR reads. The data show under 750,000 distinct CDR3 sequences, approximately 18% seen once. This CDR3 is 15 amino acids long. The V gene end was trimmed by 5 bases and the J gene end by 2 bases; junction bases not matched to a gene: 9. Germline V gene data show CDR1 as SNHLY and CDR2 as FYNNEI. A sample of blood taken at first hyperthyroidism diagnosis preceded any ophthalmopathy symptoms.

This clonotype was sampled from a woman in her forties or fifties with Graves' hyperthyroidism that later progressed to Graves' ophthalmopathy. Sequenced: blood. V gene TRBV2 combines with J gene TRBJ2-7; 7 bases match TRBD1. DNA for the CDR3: TGTGCCAGCAGTATTTCCAGGACAGGAGCCTACGAGCAGTACTTC. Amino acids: CASSISRTGAYEQYF.